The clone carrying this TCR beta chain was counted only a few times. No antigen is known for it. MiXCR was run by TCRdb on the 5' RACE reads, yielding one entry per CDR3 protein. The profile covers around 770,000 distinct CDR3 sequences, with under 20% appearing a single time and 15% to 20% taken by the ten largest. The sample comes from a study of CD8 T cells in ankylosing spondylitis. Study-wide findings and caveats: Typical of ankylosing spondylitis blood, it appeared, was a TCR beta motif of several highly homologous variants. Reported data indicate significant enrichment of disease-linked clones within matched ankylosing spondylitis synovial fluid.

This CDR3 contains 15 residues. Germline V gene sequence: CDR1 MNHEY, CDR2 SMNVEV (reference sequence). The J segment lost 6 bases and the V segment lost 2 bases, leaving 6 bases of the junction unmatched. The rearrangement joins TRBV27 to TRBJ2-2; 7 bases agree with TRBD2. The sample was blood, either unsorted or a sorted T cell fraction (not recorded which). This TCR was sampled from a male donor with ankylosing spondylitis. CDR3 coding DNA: TGTGCCAGCAGTTTAAGAAGAGGGAGGGCCGGGGAGCTGTTTTTT. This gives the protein CASSLRRGRAGELFF.